This T cell receptor (beta chain) stems from a study of blood T cell repertoires in COVID-19. This clone was detected a few times. Per germline, CDR1 SGHNT and CDR2 YYREEE (reference sequence). The CDR3 sequence is 14 residues long. The ends were cut back, 1 base at V and 7 bases at J, with 11 bases in the middle. Measured with immunoSEQ multiplex PCR; TCRdb has only the in-frame clones, and not every one. This table holds 55,000 to 80,000 clones, around 87% found once. Sequenced material: peripheral blood. The chain has TRBV5-4 and TRBJ2-2; the D is unclear. The clonotype was recovered from a man in his 70s with acute or convalescent COVID-19. CDR3 in DNA: TGTGCCAGCAGCTTGACTTTGCCGGTCGGGGAGCTGTTTTTT. Translating gives CASSLTLPVGELFF.